The text below deals with one T cell receptor beta chain. Germline V gene data show CDR1 as MNHNY and CDR2 as SVGAGI (reference sequence). With 4 bases removed from V and 5 bases from J, the gap between germline ends came to 8 bases. CDR3 length: 12 amino acids. The sample belongs to a study of blood T cell repertoires in COVID-19. On the study more broadly: Some COVID-19 samples were acute and others convalescent; all came from the United States, Italy and Spain.

Under the authors' procedure: Estimation of nucleated cell counts relied on the amplification of reference gene primers. Repertoires were generated with immunoSEQ multiplex PCR, while TCRdb's copy carries only in-frame clones and drops some. For V, J and clone size, that table is used; D and trimming come from the DNA. The profile shows about 270,000 clones, about nine tenths of them singletons. The source of this sequence is a woman aged 40 to 50 with acute COVID-19. J is TRBJ1-1 and V is TRBV6-6; no firm D call. Sequences were obtained from PBMCs or T cells enriched from blood (not recorded which). As DNA, the CDR3 is TGTGCCAGCAGTTCCCCACAGACTGAAGCTTTCTTT. It encodes CASSSPQTEAFF.